This T cell receptor beta chain was sequenced during a study of T-cell memory formation after mild COVID-19. TCRdb called the 5' RACE reads again in MiXCR, with one record for every CDR3 protein. The sample comprises about 140,000 distinct CDR3 sequences, 14% to 15% of which are singletons, and about 26% rests with the top ten. Overall study findings and caveats: Of the contracting clones, CD4+ ones lay mainly in CM and EM, and CD8+ ones in EMRA. Later expanders leaned toward CD4+, whereas clones contracting from day 15 to 85 were balanced CD4/CD8.

This clonotype was seen ten or more times. What it recognizes is unknown. CDR1 and CDR2 (germline): SEHNR, FQNEAQ (reference sequence). Unmatched junction bases numbered 11, after V lost 0 bases and J lost 8 bases. This CDR3 comprises 17 residues. Sequencing input: PBMCs or a T cell subset sorted from them (not recorded which). J is TRBJ2-1 and V is TRBV7-9; 9 positions match TRBD2. The sequence came from an adult woman who had mild COVID-19 (a few samples of this study predate the infection). Cell type and time point are not known. The CDR3 nucleotides are TGTGCCAGCAGCTTAGCAAGGGCTAGCGGGACCGGGTATGAGCAGTTCTTC. It encodes CASSLARASGTGYEQFF.